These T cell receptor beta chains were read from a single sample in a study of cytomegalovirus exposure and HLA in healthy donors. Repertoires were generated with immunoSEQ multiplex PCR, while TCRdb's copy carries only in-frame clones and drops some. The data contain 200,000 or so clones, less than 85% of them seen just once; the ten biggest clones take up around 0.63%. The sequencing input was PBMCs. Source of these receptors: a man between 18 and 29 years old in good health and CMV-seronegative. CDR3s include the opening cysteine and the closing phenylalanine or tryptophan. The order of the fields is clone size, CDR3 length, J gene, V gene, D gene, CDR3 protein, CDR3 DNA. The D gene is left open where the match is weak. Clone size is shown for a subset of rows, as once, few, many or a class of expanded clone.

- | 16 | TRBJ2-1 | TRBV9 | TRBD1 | CASSVAGTGGYNEQFF | TGTGCCAGCAGCGTCGCCGGGACAGGGGGGTACAATGAGCAGTTCTTC
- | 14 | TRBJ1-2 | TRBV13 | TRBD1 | CASTSRGLDYGYTF | TGTGCCAGCACCTCCAGGGGGCTAGACTATGGCTACACCTTC
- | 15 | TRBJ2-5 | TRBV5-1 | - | CASSDLSAVQETQYF | TGCGCCAGCAGCGATCTGTCGGCGGTCCAAGAGACCCAGTACTTC
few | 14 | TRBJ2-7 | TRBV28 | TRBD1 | CASGTGTGSDEQYF | TGTGCCAGCGGCACCGGGACAGGGAGTGACGAGCAGTACTTC
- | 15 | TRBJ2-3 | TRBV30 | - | CAWNTGLKSTDTQYF | TGTGCCTGGAATACGGGACTCAAGAGCACAGATACGCAGTATTTT
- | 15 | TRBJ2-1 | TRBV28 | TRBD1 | CASSSPGQGINEQFF | TGTGCCAGCAGCTCACCGGGACAGGGCATCAATGAGCAGTTCTTC
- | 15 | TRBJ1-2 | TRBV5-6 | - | CASSLTEVALYGYTF | TGTGCCAGCAGCTTGACCGAAGTGGCTCTCTATGGCTACACCTTC
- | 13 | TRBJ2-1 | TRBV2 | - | CASSDISYNEQFF | TGTGCCAGCAGTGATATCTCCTACAATGAGCAGTTCTTC
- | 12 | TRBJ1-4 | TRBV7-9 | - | CASSLTNEKLFF | TGTGCCAGCAGTCTAACTAATGAAAAACTGTTTTTT
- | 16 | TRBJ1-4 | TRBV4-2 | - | CASSRGSGQTGEKLFF | TGTGCCAGCAGCCGCGGGAGTGGACAAACCGGGGAAAAACTGTTTTTT
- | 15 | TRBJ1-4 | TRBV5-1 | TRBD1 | CASSLRGDRGEKLFF | TGCGCCAGCAGCTTGAGGGGTGACAGGGGGGAAAAACTGTTTTTT
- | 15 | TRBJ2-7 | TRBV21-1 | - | CASSKGGGRSYEQYF | TGTGCCAGCAGCAAAGGAGGCGGGAGGAGTTACGAGCAGTACTTC
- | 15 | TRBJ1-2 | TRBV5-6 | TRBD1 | CASSLGQGTRGGYTF | TGTGCCAGCAGCTTGGGACAGGGGACAAGGGGGGGCTACACCTTC
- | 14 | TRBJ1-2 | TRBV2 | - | CASSESVWEGRYTF | TGTGCCAGCAGCGAGTCCGTCTGGGAGGGTCGCTACACCTTC
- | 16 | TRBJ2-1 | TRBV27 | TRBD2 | CASSLLTGGSLHEQFF | TGTGCCAGCAGTTTATTGACGGGAGGTAGTCTCCATGAGCAGTTCTTC
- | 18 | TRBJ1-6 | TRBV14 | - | CASSLLTVQSSYNSPLHF | TGTGCCAGCAGCCTACTAACGGTCCAGAGCTCCTATAATTCACCCCTCCACTTT
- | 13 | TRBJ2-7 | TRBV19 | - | CASSQPIRAEQYF | TGTGCCAGTAGTCAACCGATCAGGGCCGAGCAGTACTTC
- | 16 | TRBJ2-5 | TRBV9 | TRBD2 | CASSAPGLAGQETQYF | TGTGCCAGCAGCGCCCCGGGACTAGCGGGCCAAGAGACCCAGTACTTC
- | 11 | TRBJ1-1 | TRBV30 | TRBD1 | CAWTRGREAFF | TGTGCCTGGACCAGGGGGCGCGAAGCTTTCTTT
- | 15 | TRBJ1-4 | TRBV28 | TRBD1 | CASSPAGQGDEKLFF | TGTGCCAGCAGCCCTGCAGGACAGGGGGATGAAAAACTGTTTTTT
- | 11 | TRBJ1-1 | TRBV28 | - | CASTEKGMAFF | TGTGCCAGCACGGAAAAGGGGATGGCTTTCTTT
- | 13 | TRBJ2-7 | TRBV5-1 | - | CASSLAVSDEQYF | TGCGCCAGCAGCTTGGCCGTTTCGGACGAGCAGTACTTC
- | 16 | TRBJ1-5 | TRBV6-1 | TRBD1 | CASSEIPGQGDQPQHF | TGTGCCAGCAGTGAAATTCCGGGACAGGGCGATCAGCCCCAGCATTTT
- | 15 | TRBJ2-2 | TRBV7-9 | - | CSSSPSGANTGELFF | TGTTCCAGCAGCCCCTCCGGGGCGAACACCGGGGAGCTGTTTTTT
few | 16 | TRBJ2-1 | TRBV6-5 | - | CASSYSGASSYNEQFF | TGTGCCAGCAGTTATTCAGGTGCCTCCTCCTACAATGAGCAGTTCTTC
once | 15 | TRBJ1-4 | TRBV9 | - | CASSAQSNGGEKLFF | TGTGCCAGCAGCGCCCAATCCAACGGTGGTGAAAAACTGTTTTTT
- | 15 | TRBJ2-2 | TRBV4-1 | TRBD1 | CASSPRDRNTGELFF | TGCGCCAGCAGCCCCCGGGACAGAAATACCGGGGAGCTGTTTTTT
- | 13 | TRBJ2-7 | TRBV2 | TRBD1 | CASIRDRGHEQYF | TGTGCCAGCATCCGGGACAGGGGCCACGAGCAGTACTTC
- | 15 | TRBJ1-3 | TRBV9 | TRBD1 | CASSVESGGGNTIYF | TGTGCCAGCAGCGTAGAATCAGGGGGAGGAAACACCATATATTTT
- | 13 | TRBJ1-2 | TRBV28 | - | CASSLRGGYGYTF | TGTGCCAGCAGTTTAAGGGGTGGCTATGGCTACACCTTC
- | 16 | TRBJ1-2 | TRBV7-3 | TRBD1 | CASSPTPDRAHYGYTF | TGTGCCAGCAGCCCGACGCCGGACAGGGCCCACTATGGCTACACCTTC